This T cell receptor beta chain was sequenced during a study of blood T cell repertoires in COVID-19. Study-wide context: The samples span acute and convalescent COVID-19 from the United States, Italy and Spain.

V lost 2 bases and J lost 0, with 11 bases in between. The CDR3 length is 15 residues. The germline V gene has CDR1 MNHNY and CDR2 SVGAGI (reference sequence). TCRdb's table, derived via immunoSEQ multiplex PCR, lists solely in-frame clones and lacks some. The sample includes 450,000 to 500,000 clones, approximately 85% of them seen just once. Material: peripheral blood. This TCR was recovered from a human donor in a cohort sampled during active COVID-19. The chain joins TRBV6-6 to TRBJ2-7, with D possibly being TRBD1 (5 bases). Here the CDR3 reads CASSYRGVGSYEQYF. For the CDR3, the DNA is TGTGCCAGCAGTTACAGGGGTGTGGGCTCCTACGAGCAGTACTTC.